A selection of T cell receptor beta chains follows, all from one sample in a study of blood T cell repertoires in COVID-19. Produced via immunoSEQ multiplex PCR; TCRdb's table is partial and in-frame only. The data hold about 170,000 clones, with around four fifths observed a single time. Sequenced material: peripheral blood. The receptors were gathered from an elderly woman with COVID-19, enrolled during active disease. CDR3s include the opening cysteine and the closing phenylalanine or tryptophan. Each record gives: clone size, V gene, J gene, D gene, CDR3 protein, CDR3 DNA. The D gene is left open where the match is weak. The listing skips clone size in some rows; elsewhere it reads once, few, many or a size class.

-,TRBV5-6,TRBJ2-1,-,CASSSPTEYNEQFF,TGTGCCAGCAGCTCCCCGACAGAGTACAATGAGCAGTTCTTC
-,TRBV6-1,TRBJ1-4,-,CASSEGGANEKLFF,TGTGCCAGCAGTGAAGGGGGGGCTAATGAAAAACTGTTTTTT
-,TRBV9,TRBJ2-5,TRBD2,CASSVARGGWETQYF,TGTGCCAGCAGCGTAGCTCGGGGGGGCTGGGAGACCCAGTACTTC
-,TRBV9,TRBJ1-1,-,CASSVGGHNTEAFF,TGTGCCAGCAGCGTAGGGGGACACAACACTGAAGCTTTCTTT
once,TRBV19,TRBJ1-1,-,CASSPRTVNTEAFF,TGTGCCAGTAGCCCCCGGACAGTGAACACTGAAGCTTTCTTT
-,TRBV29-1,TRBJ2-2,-,CSAARGGTGELFF,TGCAGCGCCGCGAGAGGAGGCACCGGGGAGCTGTTTTTT
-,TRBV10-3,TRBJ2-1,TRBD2,CAISGGRSSGGLEYNEQFF,TGTGCCATCAGTGGGGGACGAAGTAGCGGGGGTTTAGAGTACAATGAGCAGTTCTTC
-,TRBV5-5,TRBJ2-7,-,CASSLDGARVQYF,TGTGCCAGCAGCTTGGATGGGGCTCGGGTCCAGTACTTC
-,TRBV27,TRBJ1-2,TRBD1,CASSLNGFTGDGYTF,TGTGCCAGCAGTTTAAACGGCTTCACAGGGGATGGCTACACCTTC
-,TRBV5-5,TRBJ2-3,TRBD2,CASSLGPSGREAQYF,TGTGCCAGCAGCTTGGGGCCTAGCGGGAGAGAGGCGCAGTATTTT
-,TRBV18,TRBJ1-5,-,CASSPVPSDQPQHF,TGTGCCAGCTCACCAGTCCCCTCCGATCAGCCCCAGCATTTT
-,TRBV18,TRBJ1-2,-,CASSPGAYGYTF,TGTGCCAGCTCACCGGGGGCCTATGGCTACACCTTC
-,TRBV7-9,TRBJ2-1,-,CASSLVGGSRSYNEQFF,TGTGCCAGCAGCTTAGTAGGAGGGAGTCGCTCCTACAATGAGCAGTTCTTC
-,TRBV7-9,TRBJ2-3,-,CAGLAASLTDTQYF,TGTGCCGGTTTAGCCGCTAGTCTCACAGATACGCAGTATTTT
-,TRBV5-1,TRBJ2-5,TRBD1,CASSPRQGFGETQYF,TGCGCCAGCAGCCCCCGACAGGGATTTGGGGAGACCCAGTACTTC
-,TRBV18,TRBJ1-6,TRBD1,CASSLIDRGYSPLHF,TGTGCCAGCTCACTAATAGACAGGGGTTATTCACCCCTCCACTTT
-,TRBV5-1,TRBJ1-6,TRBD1,CASSGTPGEQGNSPLHF,TGCGCCAGCAGCGGAACCCCCGGTGAACAGGGGAATTCACCCCTCCACTTT
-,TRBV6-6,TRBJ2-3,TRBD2,CASSYPGGTTDTQYF,TGTGCCAGCAGTTACCCGGGAGGGACGACAGATACGCAGTATTTT
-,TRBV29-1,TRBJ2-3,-,CSVERRSKGDTQYF,TGCAGCGTAGAGCGGCGGTCAAAAGGGGATACGCAGTATTTT
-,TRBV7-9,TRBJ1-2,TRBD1,CASSTWGTGLSSNDYTF,TGTGCCAGCAGCACCTGGGGGACAGGCTTATCATCTAACGACTACACCTTC
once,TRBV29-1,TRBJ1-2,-,CSATQGSNYGYTF,TGCAGCGCAACACAGGGTTCTAACTATGGCTACACCTTC
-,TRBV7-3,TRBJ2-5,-,CASSFSETQYF,TGTGCCAGCAGCTTTTCGGAGACCCAGTACTTC
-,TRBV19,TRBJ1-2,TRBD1,CASRDRAHGYTF,TGTGCCAGTAGGGACAGGGCCCATGGCTACACCTTC
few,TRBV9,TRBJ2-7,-,CASSVGRSSYEQYF,TGTGCCAGCAGCGTAGGACGGAGCTCCTACGAGCAGTACTTC
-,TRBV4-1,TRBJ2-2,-,CASSIGAITGELFF,TGCGCCAGCAGCATAGGAGCCATTACCGGGGAGCTGTTTTTT